This entry lists 32 T cell receptor beta chains sequenced from one sample in a study of blood T cell repertoires in COVID-19 (dated by TCRdb to the early 2020s). The library was obtained by the immunoSEQ multiplex PCR assay. TCRdb limited this immuneACCESS table to in-frame rearrangements with V and J called. A share of clones is missing; checked studies link under half to unresolved V genes, and the rest is unexplained. Present in this sample are around 50,000 clones, over 75% of which were seen just once. Clones ranked in the top ten supply 5% to 6.5% of the sample. Sequenced input: peripheral blood. Receptors were obtained from a man in his 70s with acute or convalescent COVID-19.

The chain combines TRBV28 with TRBJ1-2; 8 bases match TRBD1. CDR1 is MDHEN, CDR2 SYDVKM, per germline. CDR3 length equals 13 residues. The V and J ends lost 5 bases and 4 bases, in that order; junction bases with no gene match: 3. For the CDR3, the DNA is TGTGCCAGCAGTAACGGACAGGGCTATGGCTACACCTTC. Encoded protein: CASSNGQGYGYTF.

The chain employs TRBV6-1 and TRBJ1-5; 7 bases are a match to TRBD1. CDR3 length: 17 amino acids. The junction had 13 bases not matched to a gene; V was cut back by 3 bases and J by 5 bases. Germline V gene sequence: CDR1 MNHNS, CDR2 SASEGT. Written as DNA, the CDR3 is TGTGCCAGCAGTGAGTCCTTCTACAGGGGTGGGGATCAGCCCCAGCATTTT. It yields the protein CASSESFYRGGDQPQHF.

The genes are TRBV5-5 and TRBJ2-7; 10 bases are a match to TRBD1. The CDR3 runs 16 residues. Germline trimming cut 5 bases from V and 4 bases from J; bases unmatched to any gene: 12. From germline, CDR1 is SGHKS and CDR2 YYEKEE (reference sequence). The CDR3 DNA follows: TGTGCCAGCAGTTTTCCCTCCGGGACAGGGGCTTACGAGCAGTACTTC. Translating gives CASSFPSGTGAYEQYF.

The CDR3 reads CASSVGHQLNQPQHF. The CDR3 bases are TGTGCCAGCAGTGTAGGACACCAACTCAATCAGCCCCAGCATTTT. This chain joins TRBV27 and TRBJ1-5; D is possibly TRBD1 (5 bases). The CDR3 loop spans 15 amino acids. Germline assignment: CDR1 MNHEY and CDR2 SMNVEV (reference sequence). The V and J ends lost 5 bases and 3 bases respectively, with 14 bases between them.

There are a few counts of this clone. The V gene is TRBV5-4, the J gene TRBJ1-4, with a weak D call TRBD1 (6 bases). The V and J ends lost 4 bases and 7 bases respectively, with 20 bases between them. CDR1 and CDR2 (germline): SGHNT, YYREEE (reference sequence). The CDR3 loop spans 16 amino acids. CDR3 DNA: TGTGCCAGCAGCAATAGAATTAGGGGGAGGGGTGAAAAACTGTTTTTT. Protein: CASSNRIRGRGEKLFF.

This chain uses TRBV5-1 with TRBJ1-2; no definite D call. The CDR3 loop spans 14 amino acids. The germline V gene encodes CDR1 SGHRS and CDR2 YFSETQ. V shed 4 bases and J shed 5 bases, with 15 bases lying between them. The CDR3 region has the DNA TGCGCCAGCAGCCCGGGTGAGGGTAGATATGGCTACACCTTC. As protein: CASSPGEGRYGYTF.

The chain couples TRBV7-3 to TRBJ2-5; possible D gene TRBD2, 6 bases. Per germline, CDR1 SGHTA and CDR2 FQGTGA. V dropped 3 bases and J dropped 4 bases, with 12 bases sitting between them. This CDR3 spans 14 amino acids. The CDR3 sequence: CASSLSSGLETQYF. Here the CDR3 DNA reads TGTGCCAGCAGCTTGAGTAGCGGATTAGAGACCCAGTACTTC.

V usage is TRBV29-1 and J usage is TRBJ1-1; weak D call: TRBD1 (5 bases). V lost 4 bases to trimming and J lost 0 bases, with 27 bases between them. This CDR3 is built from 19 residues. Looked up from germline, CDR1 is SQVTM and CDR2 is ANQGSEA. CDR3 sequence reads: CSVVWGRWQGAFMNTEAFF. The CDR3 nucleotides read TGCAGCGTTGTGTGGGGTCGATGGCAGGGCGCGTTCATGAACACTGAAGCTTTCTTT.

This chain uses TRBV5-1 with TRBJ2-1; possible D gene TRBD1, 6 bases. The CDR3 spans 14 residues. The V gene lost 6 bases and the J gene lost 5 bases, with 15 bases spanning the gap. Germline V lookup: CDR1 SGHRS, CDR2 YFSETQ. The CDR3, as DNA: TGCGCCAGCACAGGCCAGGGGACCCACAATGAGCAGTTCTTC. Protein: CASTGQGTHNEQFF.

The chain is built from TRBV4-3 and TRBJ2-5, with 11 bases fitting TRBD1. Trimming cost V 0 bases and J 0 bases; bases outside gene matches: 15. Germline V CDR1 and CDR2: LGHNA, YSLEER. The length of the CDR3 is 21 residues. This CDR3 is CASSQEIGQGAGIGNQETQYF. In nucleotides, the CDR3 is TGCGCCAGCAGCCAAGAAATAGGACAGGGGGCAGGAATCGGGAACCAAGAGACCCAGTACTTC.

The chain carries TRBV27 and TRBJ1-3; the D gene is possibly TRBD1 (5 bases). The CDR3 extends over 18 amino acids. CDR1 is MNHEY, CDR2 SMNVEV, per germline (reference sequence). Between the trimmed V and J ends, which lost 4 bases and 0 bases, there was a span of 19 bases. CDR3 residues: CASSSLPPDIASGNTIYF. Written as DNA, the CDR3 is TGTGCCAGCAGTTCTCTCCCTCCGGACATCGCCTCTGGAAACACCATATATTTT.

The chain is built from TRBV4-2 and TRBJ2-3; D is uncertain. V lost 1 base and J 2 bases, leaving 10 bases between the germline ends. Germline values: CDR1 LGHNA, CDR2 YNFKEQ. The CDR3 length is 15 residues. CDR3 in DNA: TGTGCCAGCAGCCAAGTAACTCCCTACACAGATACGCAGTATTTT. It specifies CASSQVTPYTDTQYF.

In its sample, this clone was seen a few times. The chain has TRBV11-2 and TRBJ2-7; possible D gene TRBD1, 6 bases. V was shortened by 3 bases and J by 9 bases, with 12 bases between the two germline ends. Germline V gives CDR1 SGHAT, CDR2 FQNNGV. The CDR3 is 12 amino acids. The CDR3 spells CASSLEVQGQYF. The CDR3 bases are TGTGCCAGCAGCTTGGAGGTACAGGGGCAGTACTTC.

This chain connects TRBV18 to TRBJ1-6; D is unclear. The CDR3 runs to 16 residues. The ends were cut back, 6 bases at V and 7 bases at J, with 19 bases in the middle. Germline V gene lookup returns CDR1 KGHSH and CDR2 LQKENI. The CDR3 here is CASSQHPQSTNSPLHF. Here the CDR3 DNA reads TGTGCCAGCTCTCAACACCCACAGAGTACAAATTCACCCCTCCACTTT.

V is TRBV28 and J is TRBJ1-5; D is possibly TRBD1 (6 bases). Germline CDR1 is MDHEN and CDR2 is SYDVKM. Between the trimmed V and J ends, which lost 6 bases and 0 bases, there was a span of 12 bases. This CDR3 is 15 amino acids long. The CDR3 is CASSRDTYSNQPQHF. CDR3 coding DNA: TGTGCCAGCAGCCGGGACACATATAGCAATCAGCCCCAGCATTTT.

CDR3 DNA: TGCAGTGCTAGTCGACAAGATAGCAATCAGCCCCAGCATTTT. This gives the protein CSASRQDSNQPQHF. The chain uses TRBV20-1 and TRBJ1-5; D is uncertain. CDR1 and CDR2 from the germline V gene are DFQATT and SNEGSKA (reference sequence). The CDR3 length is 14 residues. V shed 3 bases and J shed 0 bases, with 9 bases lying between them.

This sequence joins TRBV3-1 (or the pseudogene TRBV3-2) and TRBJ1-1, with 9 bases matching TRBD1. Germline loops: CDR1 LGHDT, CDR2 YNNKEL (reference sequence). The CDR3 totals 20 residues. Trimming removed 0 bases from V and 4 bases from J; junction bases left unmatched: 18. DNA of the CDR3: TGTGCCAGCAGCCAAGACGAAGGGGACAGGGTGTTGGGTTTTAGCACTGAAGCTTTCTTT. Amino acid sequence: CASSQDEGDRVLGFSTEAFF.

This CDR3 reads CAWGSARRVGTEAFF. CDR3 DNA sequence: TGTGCCTGGGGTTCCGCTCGACGGGTAGGCACTGAAGCTTTCTTT. The rearrangement joins TRBV30 to TRBJ1-1; D unclear. Trimming pared 5 bases from V and 4 bases from J, leaving 20 bases between. This CDR3 has 15 residues. Germline assignment: CDR1 GTSNPN and CDR2 SVGIG (reference sequence). The whole variable domain, filled in from reference TRBV30 and TRBJ1-1, reads SQTIHQWPATLVQPVGSPLSLECTVEGTSNPNLYWYRQAAGRGLQLLFYSVGIGQISSEVPQNLSASRPQDRQFILSSKKLLLSDSGFYLCAWGSARRVGTEAFFGQGTRLTVV.

The J gene is TRBJ2-1, the V gene TRBV7-9, with TRBD2 matching over 14 bases. The CDR3 has 14 residues. V lost 8 bases and J lost 10; bases outside the gene matches: 7. Per germline, CDR1 SEHNR and CDR2 FQNEAQ (reference sequence). The CDR3 DNA is TGTGCCAGCGCGACTAGCGGGGGGGCTCGGGAGCAGTTCTTC. This codes for CASATSGGAREQFF.

The rearrangement joins TRBV28 to TRBJ1-1, with 10 bases matching TRBD1. This CDR3 is built from 16 residues. The V segment lost 6 bases and the J segment 5 bases; nucleotides outside the gene matches: 12. Germline V gene sequence: CDR1 MDHEN, CDR2 SYDVKM. The DNA of the CDR3 is TGTGCCAGCAGGTTTGACAGGGGGCTTATGGGGACTGAAGCTTTCTTT. This codes for CASRFDRGLMGTEAFF.

J is TRBJ2-1 and V is TRBV4-3; TRBD1 agrees at 8 bases. CDR1 and CDR2 (germline): LGHNA, YSLEER. The CDR3 is made up of 13 amino acids. V dropped 4 bases and J dropped 12; count of bases not matched to a gene: 8. In DNA form, the CDR3 reads TGCGCCAGCAGCCTAGGACAGGGAAATTGGCAGTTCTTC. It yields the protein CASSLGQGNWQFF.

The chain has TRBV5-8 and TRBJ1-4; maybe TRBD1 (6 bases). The V gene's germline CDR1 is SGHTS and CDR2 YDEGEE. This CDR3 has 17 amino acids. V lost 4 bases, J lost 0 bases, and 16 bases lay in between. Here the CDR3 reads CASSLRRGGATNEKLFF. The CDR3 region has the DNA TGTGCCAGCAGCCTGCGACGAGGGGGTGCAACTAATGAAAAACTGTTTTTT.

The CDR3, as DNA: TGTGCCAGCAGTTTATCCGGGGAGTTCCACAATGAGCAGTTCTTC. The encoded protein is CASSLSGEFHNEQFF. The chain has TRBV28 and TRBJ2-1; tentative D call: TRBD2 (5 bases). The CDR3 sequence is 15 residues long. Per germline, CDR1 MDHEN and CDR2 SYDVKM. Between the trimmed V and J ends, which lost 1 base and 5 bases, there was a span of 12 bases.

The rearrangement joins TRBV2 to TRBJ1-6; D is unclear. Germline CDR1 is SNHLY and CDR2 is FYNNEI. V was pared by 3 bases and J by 6 bases, with 15 bases between. The CDR3 consists of 16 residues. CDR3 nucleotide sequence: TGTGCCAGCAGTGAGTCCGGACTGAGAAGTAATTCACCCCTCCACTTT. Encoded protein: CASSESGLRSNSPLHF.

This clone was found once. This rearrangement joins TRBV5-4 to TRBJ2-3; 9 bases are shared with TRBD2. V was clipped by 5 bases and J by 3 bases; unmatched bases: 16. The CDR3 has 18 amino acids. Per germline, CDR1 SGHNT and CDR2 YYREEE (reference sequence). The CDR3 region has the DNA TGTGCCAGCAGGACCCAGGATGGTGCGGGGGGGCGGACAGATACGCAGTATTTT. It translates to CASRTQDGAGGRTDTQYF.

This sequence joins TRBV5-8 and TRBJ1-6; TRBD1 might be the D (5 bases). V shed 2 bases and J shed 9 bases, with 12 bases lying between them. Germline CDR1 reads SGHTS; CDR2 reads YDEGEE. This CDR3 contains 14 residues. CDR3 DNA sequence: TGTGCCAGCAGCTTAGGGGAAGCGGGTTCACCCCTCCACTTT. Translated: CASSLGEAGSPLHF.

The genes are TRBV5-6 and TRBJ2-2; 9 nucleotides align to TRBD2. The CDR3 runs to 18 residues. Trimming at V came to 3 bases and at J to 4 bases, leaving 13 bases not matched to a gene. CDR1 and CDR2 from the germline V gene are SGHDT and YYEEEE. CDR3: CASSSLGGGATITGELFF. As DNA, the CDR3 is TGTGCCAGCAGCTCCCTCGGCGGGGGGGCGACGATCACCGGGGAGCTGTTTTTT. Looking up the rest from reference TRBV5-6 and TRBJ2-2 gives the full variable domain: DAGVTQSPTHLIKTRGQQVTLRCSPKSGHDTVSWYQQALGQGPQFIFQYYEEEERQRGNFPDRFSGHQFPNYSSELNVNALLLGDSALYLCASSSLGGGATITGELFFGEGSRLTVL.

The chain joins TRBV6-5 to TRBJ1-6; TRBD1 matches 7 bases. Trimming at V came to 7 bases and at J to 3 bases, leaving 3 bases not matched to a gene. CDR1 and CDR2 from the germline V gene are MNHEY and SVGAGI. The CDR3 covers 14 residues. CDR3 sequence (DNA): TGTGCCAGCACCAACAGGGGCTATAATTCACCCCTCCACTTT. Amino acids: CASTNRGYNSPLHF.

The chain carries TRBV2 and TRBJ2-7, with a weak D call TRBD1 (6 bases). Per the germline V gene, CDR1 is SNHLY and CDR2 is FYNNEI. The CDR3 sequence is 14 residues long. Trimming removed 3 bases at V and 5 bases at J, with 14 bases between. The DNA of the CDR3 is TGTGCCAGCAGTGACGTCGGCAGGGGTAACGAGCAGTACTTC. Its translation: CASSDVGRGNEQYF.

V gene TRBV4-1 combines with J gene TRBJ2-7; 8 bases are a match to TRBD1. Germline assignment: CDR1 MGHRA and CDR2 YSYEKL. The CDR3 runs to 13 residues. The junction had 6 bases not matched to a gene; V was cut back by 6 bases and J by 5 bases. This chain's CDR3 is CASRRTGKHEQYF. The DNA of the CDR3 is TGCGCCAGCAGAAGGACAGGGAAACACGAGCAGTACTTC.

J is TRBJ1-3 and V is TRBV21-1; TRBD1, the table's D call, lacks a check against the DNA. TRBV21-1 is listed as a pseudogene. CDR3 length equals 18 residues. The CDR3 DNA sequence: TGTGCCAGCAGCAAAGTGGCAACACAGGGGGCTCCTGGAAACACCATATATTTT. It codes for CASSKVATQGAPGNTIYF.

The rearrangement uses TRBV10-3 and TRBJ1-2; D is ambiguous. This CDR3 has 15 residues. The V end was cut by 6 bases, the J end by 4 bases, with 18 bases between. Germline-derived CDR1 and CDR2 are ENHRY and SYGVKD. The CDR3 DNA reads TGTGCCATCAGCGGAGGTAGGACGGCGGGCTATGGCTACACCTTC. Its protein product is CAISGGRTAGYGYTF.